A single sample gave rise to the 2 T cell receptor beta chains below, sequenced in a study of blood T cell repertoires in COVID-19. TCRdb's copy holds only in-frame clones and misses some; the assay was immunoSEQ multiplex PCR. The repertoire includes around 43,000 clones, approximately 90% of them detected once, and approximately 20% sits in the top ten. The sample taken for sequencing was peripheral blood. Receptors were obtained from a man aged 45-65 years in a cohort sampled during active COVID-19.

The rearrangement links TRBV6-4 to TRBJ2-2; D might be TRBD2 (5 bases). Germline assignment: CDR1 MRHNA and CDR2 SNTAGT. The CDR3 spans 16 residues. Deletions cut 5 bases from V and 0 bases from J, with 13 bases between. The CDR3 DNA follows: TGTGCCAGCAGTCCGCACCAGGAGGCGAACACCGGGGAGCTGTTTTTT. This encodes CASSPHQEANTGELFF.

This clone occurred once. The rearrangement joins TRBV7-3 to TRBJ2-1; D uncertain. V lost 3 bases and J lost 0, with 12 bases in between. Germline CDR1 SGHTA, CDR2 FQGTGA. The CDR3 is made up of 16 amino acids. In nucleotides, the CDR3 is TGTGCCAGCAGCTTTTCAGGCCTCCGCTCCTACAATGAGCAGTTCTTC. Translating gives CASSFSGLRSYNEQFF.